At least ten counts were recorded for the clone carrying this T cell receptor (beta chain). The antigen is undetermined. These data are taken from a study of metastatic and nonmetastatic thyroid tumors. Background on the study: Repertoire comparisons spanned blood and tumor or nodule tissue from malignant and benign thyroid patients.

Original methodology: The study built a papillary thyroid cancer distant-metastasis classifier from CDR3 differences across clinicopathological groups. From the PCR reads, TCRdb re-called clones with MiXCR. Clone size and V and J calls follow TCRdb, not the original study. The data hold 45,000 to 60,000 clones, with roughly a sixth observed a single time. Every patient underwent thyroid surgery untreated. Deletions cut 7 bases from V and 0 bases from J, with 4 bases between. The CDR3 length is 12 residues. Per germline, CDR1 SGHKS and CDR2 YYEKEE (reference sequence). Notes on the study in general: The reported finding was significantly higher TCR beta diversity in malignant thyroid tumors relative to benign nodules, in blood and tumor.

The clonotype comes from a female donor with papillary thyroid cancer or a benign thyroid nodule (not recorded which). Some clones in this sample may be carry-over from other donors' samples. Sequenced sample: blood. The V and J genes are TRBV5-5 and TRBJ2-2; D gene uncertain. CDR3 loop: CASRSNTGELFF. CDR3 sequence (DNA): TGTGCCAGCCGATCGAACACCGGGGAGCTGTTTTTT.